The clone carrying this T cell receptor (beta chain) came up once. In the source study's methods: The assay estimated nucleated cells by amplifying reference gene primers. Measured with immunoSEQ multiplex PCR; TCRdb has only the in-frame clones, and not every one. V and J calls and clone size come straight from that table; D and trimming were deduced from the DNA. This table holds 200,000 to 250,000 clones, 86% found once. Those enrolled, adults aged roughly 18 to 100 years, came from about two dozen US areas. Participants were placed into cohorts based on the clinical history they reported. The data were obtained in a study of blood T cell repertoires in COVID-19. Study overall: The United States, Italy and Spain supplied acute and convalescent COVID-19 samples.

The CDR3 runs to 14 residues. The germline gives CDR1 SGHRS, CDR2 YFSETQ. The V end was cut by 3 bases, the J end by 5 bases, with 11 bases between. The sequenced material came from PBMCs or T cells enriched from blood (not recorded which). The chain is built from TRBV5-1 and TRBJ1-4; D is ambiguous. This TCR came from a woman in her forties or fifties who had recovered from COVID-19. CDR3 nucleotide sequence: TGCGCCAGCAGCTCCGCCCCGGAGAATGAAAAACTGTTTTTT. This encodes CASSSAPENEKLFF.